Each of the 18 T cell receptor beta chains below was sequenced from the same sample in a study of CD8+CD57+ T cells in acquired aplastic anemia. TCR beta VDJ and CDR3 profiles were obtained from a genomic DNA template. MiXCR was run by TCRdb on the reads, yielding one entry per CDR3 protein. The table has about 420,000 distinct CDR3 sequences, roughly 64% seen once. The sequenced sample was sorted CD4+, CD8+, or CD8+CD57+ T cells (not recorded which) from PBMCs. The receptors here all came from a human donor in good health, serving as a control.

This rearrangement joins TRBV29-1 to TRBJ1-1; unclear D gene. With 4 bases removed from V and 1 base from J, the gap between germline ends came to 7 bases. Germline CDR1 SQVTM, CDR2 ANQGSEA. The CDR3 totals 12 residues. This chain's CDR3 is CSVVQPNTEAFF. CDR3 nucleotide sequence: TGCAGCGTTGTTCAACCGAACACTGAAGCTTTCTTT.

CDR3 loop: CASSFQGAYEQYF. The CDR3 DNA reads as TGTGCCAGTAGTTTCCAGGGGGCCTACGAGCAGTACTTC. The gene calls are TRBV19 and TRBJ2-7; 7 positions match TRBD1. This CDR3 region has 13 residues. V lost 5 bases and J lost 2; bases outside the gene matches: 3. Germline V lookup: CDR1 LNHDA, CDR2 SQIVND (reference sequence).

For this clonotype: The junction differs from germline at one of its ends, possibly a read error. The chain combines TRBV7-2 with TRBJ1-2, with no clear D. Germline V gene sequence: CDR1 SGHTA, CDR2 FQGNSA. The CDR3 totals 16 residues. CDR3 region: CASSLARDRKHYGYTF. As DNA, the CDR3 is TGTGCCAGCAGTTTAGCGCGCGATCGGAAGCACTATGGCTACACCTTC.

Notes on this clonotype: Sequence at one end of the junction differs from germline and may be a read error. The chain has TRBV24-1 and TRBJ1-1; unclear D gene. The CDR3 has 13 amino acids. Germline V gene lookup returns CDR1 KGHDR and CDR2 SFDVKD. As DNA, the CDR3 is TGTGCCATCAGTTATAAGCAGGACACTGAAGCTTTCTTT. Encoded protein: CAISYKQDTEAFF.

The chain combines TRBV7-2 with TRBJ2-7; D unresolved. Germline V gene sequence: CDR1 SGHTA, CDR2 FQGNSA. Trimming left V 2 bases short and J 5 bases short, with 13 bases between. The CDR3 spans 14 residues. In nucleotides, the CDR3 is TGTGCCAGCAGCTTACCCCGGATGTTCGACGAGCAGTACTTC. It codes for CASSLPRMFDEQYF.

The rearrangement links TRBV10-2 to TRBJ2-3; the D gene is possibly TRBD1 (5 bases). V was shortened by 6 bases and J by 13 bases, with 26 bases between the two germline ends. From germline, CDR1 is WSHSY and CDR2 SAAADI. The CDR3 sequence is 15 residues long. CDR3 sequence (DNA): TGCGCCAGCAGCCCCCCGGCACAGGCCAAAGACACCAAGTATTTT. Translating it yields CASSPPAQAKDTKYF.

The chain couples TRBV12-5 to TRBJ2-1; D not certain. Germline lookup yields CDR1 LGHNT and CDR2 FRNRAP. This CDR3 is built from 12 residues. Trimming removed 4 bases from V and 9 bases from J, with 10 bases in between. CDR3 region: CASGSSGGEQFF. DNA for the CDR3: TGTGCTAGTGGTTCCTCCGGTGGTGAGCAGTTCTTC.

Details on this clonotype: A junction boundary mismatches the germline segment, possibly from a read error. The chain recombines TRBV12-5 with TRBJ2-5; no firm D call. Per the germline V gene, CDR1 is LGHNT and CDR2 is FRNRAP. This CDR3 is 13 amino acids long. The CDR3, as DNA: TGCGCTAGTGGTGAGTCCCCGGAGAGAATCCAGTACTTC. Translating it yields CASGESPERIQYF.

The chain joins TRBV24-1 to TRBJ1-1; 10 bases map to TRBD1. Germline assignment: CDR1 KGHDR and CDR2 SFDVKD. The J segment lost 4 bases and the V segment lost 9 bases, leaving 10 bases of the junction unmatched. CDR3 length equals 15 residues. The CDR3 region has the DNA TGTGCCACCCGCGGGACAGGGGATTCGGGCACTGAAGCTTTCTTT. Protein sequence: CATRGTGDSGTEAFF.

The genes are TRBV19 and TRBJ2-1; no firm D call. The germline V and J ends were trimmed by 5 bases and 12 bases, with 20 bases remaining between them. Germline CDR1 reads LNHDA; CDR2 reads SQIVND (reference sequence). CDR3 length: 14 residues. The CDR3 is CASSLDSRYNTQFF. The CDR3 nucleotides are TGTGCCAGTAGTCTGGATAGTCGTTACAATACGCAGTTCTTC.

Notes on this clonotype: Being one base from a much bigger clone, this may be a read error. The chain joins TRBV10-3 to TRBJ1-1; the D is unclear. Per the germline V gene, CDR1 is ENHRY and CDR2 is SYGVKD. Trimming stripped 5 bases from V and 1 base from J, with 8 bases between. The CDR3 contains 13 residues. CDR3 loop: CAISQTPNTEAFF. The CDR3 bases are TGTGCCATCAGTCAAACACCGAACACTGAAGCTTTCTTT.

The CDR3 reads CASSLRGGAGEAFF. CDR3 bases: TGCGCCAGCAGCTTGAGGGGGGGCGCTGGTGAAGCTTTCTTT. The chain couples TRBV5-1 to TRBJ1-1; TRBD1 is a possible D gene (6 bases). Trimming removed 1 base from V and 7 bases from J, with 14 bases in between. This CDR3 is 14 amino acids long. CDR1 is SGHRS and CDR2 is YFSETQ in the germline V gene.

CDR3 residues: CASSFGTDTEAFF. The CDR3 DNA sequence: TGTGCCAGCAGCTTCGGGACAGACACTGAAGCTTTCTTT. The genes are TRBV5-6 and TRBJ1-1; 7 nucleotides match TRBD1. Trimming at V came to 2 bases and at J to 3 bases, leaving 1 base not matched to a gene. The CDR3 has 13 amino acids. Germline CDR1 and CDR2: SGHDT and YYEEEE.

The CDR3 region is CASKLGWQAAYEQYF. DNA of the CDR3: TGTGCTAGCAAACTCGGGTGGCAGGCTGCCTACGAGCAGTACTTC. The rearrangement uses TRBV12-5 and TRBJ2-7, with D unclear. Trimming left V 9 bases short and J 2 bases short, with 20 bases between. In germline, CDR1 is LGHNT, CDR2 FRNRAP. This CDR3 region has 15 residues.

With regard to this clonotype: At one of its ends the junction is not consistent with the germline gene, which may arise from a read error. The rearrangement links TRBV7-3 to TRBJ2-1, with D tentatively TRBD1 or TRBD2 (6 bases each). CDR3 length: 14 amino acids. Germline V CDR1 and CDR2: SGHTA, FQGTGA. The CDR3 loop is CASSPEQGGTSSTF. CDR3 DNA: TGTGCCAGCAGTCCCGAACAGGGAGGAACGAGCAGTACTTTC.

The rearrangement uses TRBV7-3 and TRBJ2-2; D unclear. The germline gives CDR1 SGHTA, CDR2 FQGTGA. This CDR3 spans 15 amino acids. V lost 4 bases and J 10 bases, leaving 19 bases between the germline ends. The CDR3 loop is CASSSARPSDTELFF. Here the CDR3 DNA reads TGTGCCAGCAGCTCCGCGAGACCGTCAGATACGGAGCTGTTTTTT.

To note about this clonotype: The germline gene is not matched at one end of the junction; a read error may be the cause. The chain recombines TRBV7-2 with TRBJ1-1; D not certain. The germline V gene has CDR1 SGHTA and CDR2 FQGNSA. This CDR3 region has 14 residues. CDR3 protein: CASSLHVQHTEPLF. The CDR3 region has the DNA TGTGCCAGCAGCTTACATGTGCAGCATACTGAACCCCTCTTT.

The chain employs TRBV12-3 or TRBV12-4 and TRBJ1-6; the D gene is possibly TRBD1 (5 bases). The CDR3 consists of 14 residues. Trimming removed 8 bases from V and 7 bases from J, with 15 bases in between. DNA of the CDR3: TGTGCCAGCGGCGGAACAGGTATCAATTCACCCCTCCACTTT. It is translated as CASGGTGINSPLHF.